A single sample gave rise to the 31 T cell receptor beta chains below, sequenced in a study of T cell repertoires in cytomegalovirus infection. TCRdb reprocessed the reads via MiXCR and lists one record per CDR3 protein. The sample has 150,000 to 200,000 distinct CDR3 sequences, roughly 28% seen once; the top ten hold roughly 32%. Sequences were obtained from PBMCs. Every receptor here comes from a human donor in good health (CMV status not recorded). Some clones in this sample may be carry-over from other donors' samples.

Here the CDR3 DNA reads TGCGCCAGCAGCCAGGACAGGGGGCGCGAGACCCAGTACTTC. This sequence encodes CASSQDRGRETQYF. The chain carries TRBV4-1 and TRBJ2-5, with 11 bases that match TRBD1. CDR1 is MGHRA, CDR2 YSYEKL, per germline. The V gene end was trimmed by 3 bases and the J gene end by 5 bases; junction bases not matched to a gene: 2. The CDR3 consists of 14 residues.

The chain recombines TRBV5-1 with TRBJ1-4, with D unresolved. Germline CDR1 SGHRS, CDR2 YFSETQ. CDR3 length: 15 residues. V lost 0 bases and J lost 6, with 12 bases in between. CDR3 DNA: TGCGCCAGCAGCTTGGCCGGAGGGTACGATGAAAAACTGTTTTTT. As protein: CASSLAGGYDEKLFF. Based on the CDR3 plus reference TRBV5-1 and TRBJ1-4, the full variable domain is KAGVTQTPRYLIKTRGQQVTLSCSPISGHRSVSWYQQTPGQGLQFLFEYFSETQRNKGNFPGRFSGRQFSNSRSEMNVSTLELGDSALYLCASSLAGGYDEKLFFGSGTQLSVL.

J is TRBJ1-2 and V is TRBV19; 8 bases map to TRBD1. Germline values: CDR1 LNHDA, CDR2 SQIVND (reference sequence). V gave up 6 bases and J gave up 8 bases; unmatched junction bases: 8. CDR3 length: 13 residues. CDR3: CASRTGTGYGYTF. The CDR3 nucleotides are TGTGCCAGTAGGACCGGGACAGGATACGGCTACACCTTC.

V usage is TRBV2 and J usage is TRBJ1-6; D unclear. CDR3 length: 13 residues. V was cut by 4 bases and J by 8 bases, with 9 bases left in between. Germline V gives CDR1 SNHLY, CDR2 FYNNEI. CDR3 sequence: CASSARIDSPLHF. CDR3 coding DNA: TGTGCCAGCAGTGCGCGGATTGATTCACCCCTCCACTTT.

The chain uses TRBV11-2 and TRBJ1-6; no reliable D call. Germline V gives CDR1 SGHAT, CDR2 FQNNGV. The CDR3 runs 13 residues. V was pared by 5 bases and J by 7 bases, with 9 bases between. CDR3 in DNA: TGTGCCAGCAGCCCCCTTTGGAATTCACCCCTCCACTTT. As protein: CASSPLWNSPLHF. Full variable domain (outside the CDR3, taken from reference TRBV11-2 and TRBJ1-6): EAGVAQSPRYKIIEKRQSVAFWCNPISGHATLYWYQQILGQGPKLLIQFQNNGVVDDSQLPKDRFSAERLKGVDSTLKIQPAKLEDSAVYLCASSPLWNSPLHFGNGTRLTVT.

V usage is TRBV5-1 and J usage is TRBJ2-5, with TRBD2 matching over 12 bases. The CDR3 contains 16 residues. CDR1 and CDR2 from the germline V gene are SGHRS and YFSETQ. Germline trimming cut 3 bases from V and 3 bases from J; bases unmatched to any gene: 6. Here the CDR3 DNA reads TGCGCCAGCAGCTCGCTTCTAGCGGGGGGGAAAGAGACCCAGTACTTC. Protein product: CASSSLLAGGKETQYF.

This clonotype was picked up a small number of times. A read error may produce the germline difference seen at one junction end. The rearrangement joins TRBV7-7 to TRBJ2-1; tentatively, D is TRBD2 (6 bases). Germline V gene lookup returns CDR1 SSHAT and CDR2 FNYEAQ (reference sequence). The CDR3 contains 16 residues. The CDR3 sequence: CASSLNRGSSYNEQFF. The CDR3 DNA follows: TGTGCTAGCAGCTTAAACCGGGGGAGCTCCTACAATGAGCAGTTCTTC. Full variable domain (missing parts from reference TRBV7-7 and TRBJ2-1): GAGVSQSPRYKVTKRGQDVTLRCDPISSHATLYWYQQALGQGPEFLTYFNYEAQPDKSGLPSDRFSAERPEGSISTLTIQRTEQRDSAMYRCASSLNRGSSYNEQFFGPGTRLTVL.

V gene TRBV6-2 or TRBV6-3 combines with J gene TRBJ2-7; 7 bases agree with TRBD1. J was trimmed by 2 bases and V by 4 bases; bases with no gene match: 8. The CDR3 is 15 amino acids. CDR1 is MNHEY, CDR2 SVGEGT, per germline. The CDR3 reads CASSLRFGTAYEQYF. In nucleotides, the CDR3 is TGTGCCAGCAGTTTGCGGTTTGGGACAGCCTACGAGCAGTACTTC.

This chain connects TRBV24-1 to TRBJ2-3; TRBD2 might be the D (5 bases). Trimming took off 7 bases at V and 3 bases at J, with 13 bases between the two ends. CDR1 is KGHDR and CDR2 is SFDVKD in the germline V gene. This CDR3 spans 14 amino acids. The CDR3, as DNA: TGTGCCACCAGCCCGGGGTGGGGAACAGATACGCAGTATTTT. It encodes CATSPGWGTDTQYF.

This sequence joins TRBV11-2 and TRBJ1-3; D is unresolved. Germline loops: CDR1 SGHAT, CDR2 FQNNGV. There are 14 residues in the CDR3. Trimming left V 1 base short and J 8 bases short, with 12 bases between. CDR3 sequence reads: CASSLGAPGDTIYF. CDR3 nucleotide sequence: TGTGCCAGCAGCTTAGGAGCCCCCGGGGACACCATATATTTT.

The CDR3 coding sequence is TGTGCCAGCAGACTAGGGGGATCCTACGAGCAGTACTTC. Its translation: CASRLGGSYEQYF. The chain recombines TRBV5-4 with TRBJ2-7; D is possibly TRBD1 (6 bases). The CDR3 contains 13 residues. The ends were cut back, 5 bases at V and 1 base at J, with 10 bases in the middle. The germline gives CDR1 SGHNT, CDR2 YYREEE (reference sequence).

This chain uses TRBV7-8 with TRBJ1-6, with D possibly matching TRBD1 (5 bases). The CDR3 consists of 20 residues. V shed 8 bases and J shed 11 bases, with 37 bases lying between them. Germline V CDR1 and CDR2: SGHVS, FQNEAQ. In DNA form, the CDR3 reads TGTGCCAGCCGCATCTACCGGACGCTATCCGGGACTGAAAAAAAGACACCCCTCCACTTT. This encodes CASRIYRTLSGTEKKTPLHF.

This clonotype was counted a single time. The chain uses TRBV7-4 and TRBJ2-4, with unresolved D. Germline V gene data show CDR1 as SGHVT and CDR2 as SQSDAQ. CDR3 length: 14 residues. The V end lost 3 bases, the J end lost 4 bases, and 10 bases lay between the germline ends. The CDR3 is CASSFETPKNIQYF. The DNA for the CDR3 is TGTGCCAGCAGCTTTGAGACGCCTAAAAACATTCAGTACTTC.

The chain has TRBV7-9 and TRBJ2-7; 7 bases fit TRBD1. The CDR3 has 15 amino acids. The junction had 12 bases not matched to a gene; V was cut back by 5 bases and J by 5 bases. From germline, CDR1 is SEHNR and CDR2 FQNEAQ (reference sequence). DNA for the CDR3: TGTGCCAGCAGCGGACCCGGGACAGAACTTCACGAGCAGTACTTC. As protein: CASSGPGTELHEQYF.

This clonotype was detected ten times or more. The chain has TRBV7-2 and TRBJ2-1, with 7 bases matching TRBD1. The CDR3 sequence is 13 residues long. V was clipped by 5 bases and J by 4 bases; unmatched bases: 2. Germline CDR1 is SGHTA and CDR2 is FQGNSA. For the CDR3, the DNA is TGTGCCAGCAGCCGGGGACAGTACAATGAGCAGTTCTTC. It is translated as CASSRGQYNEQFF.

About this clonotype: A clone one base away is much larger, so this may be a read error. The CDR3 region has the DNA TGTGCCAGTACACGGAGCGGAATTAGCAAACAGCCCCAGCATTTT. Translation gives CASTRSGISKQPQHF. This chain connects TRBV19 to TRBJ1-5; D not certain. The CDR3 totals 15 residues. CDR1 is LNHDA, CDR2 SQIVND, per germline (reference sequence).

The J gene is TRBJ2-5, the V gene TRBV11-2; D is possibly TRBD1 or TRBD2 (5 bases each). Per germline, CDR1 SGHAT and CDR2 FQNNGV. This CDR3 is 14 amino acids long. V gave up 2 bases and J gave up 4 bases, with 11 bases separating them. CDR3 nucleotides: TGTGCCAGCAGCTTAAATGGGGGTTCAGAGACCCAGTACTTC. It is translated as CASSLNGGSETQYF.

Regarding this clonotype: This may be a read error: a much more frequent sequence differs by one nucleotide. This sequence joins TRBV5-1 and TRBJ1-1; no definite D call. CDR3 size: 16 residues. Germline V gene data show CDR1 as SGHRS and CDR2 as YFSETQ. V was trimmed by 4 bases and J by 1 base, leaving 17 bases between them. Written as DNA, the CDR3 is TGCGCCAGCAGCGTCAACCCGGCCCTTGGGAACACTGAAGCTTTCTTT. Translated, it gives CASSVNPALGNTEAFF.

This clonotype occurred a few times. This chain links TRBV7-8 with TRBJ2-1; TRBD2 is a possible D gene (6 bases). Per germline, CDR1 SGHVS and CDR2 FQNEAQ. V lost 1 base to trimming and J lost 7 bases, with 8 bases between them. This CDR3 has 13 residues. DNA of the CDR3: TGTGCCAGCAGCTTAGTGCGGGGTAATGAGCAGTTCTTC. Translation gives CASSLVRGNEQFF.

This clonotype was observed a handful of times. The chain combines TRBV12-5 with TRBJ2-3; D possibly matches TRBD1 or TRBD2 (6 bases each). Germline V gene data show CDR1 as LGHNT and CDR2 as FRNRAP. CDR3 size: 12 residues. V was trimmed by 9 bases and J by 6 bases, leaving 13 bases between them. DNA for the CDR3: TGTGCTAGCGGGGGCCTGAGGGATACGCAGTATTTT. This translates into CASGGLRDTQYF.

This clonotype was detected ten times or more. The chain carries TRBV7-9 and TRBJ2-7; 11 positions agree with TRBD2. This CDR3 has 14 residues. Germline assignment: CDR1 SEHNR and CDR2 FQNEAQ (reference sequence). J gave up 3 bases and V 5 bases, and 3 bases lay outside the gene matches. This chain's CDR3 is CASSPGLAVYEQYF. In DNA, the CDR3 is TGTGCCAGCAGCCCGGGACTAGCGGTCTACGAGCAGTACTTC. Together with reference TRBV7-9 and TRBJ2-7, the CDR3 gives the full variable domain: DTGVSQNPRHKITKRGQNVTFRCDPISEHNRLYWYRQTLGQGPEFLTYFQNEAQLEKSRLLSDRFSAERPKGSFSTLEIQRTEQGDSAMYLCASSPGLAVYEQYFGPGTRLTVT.

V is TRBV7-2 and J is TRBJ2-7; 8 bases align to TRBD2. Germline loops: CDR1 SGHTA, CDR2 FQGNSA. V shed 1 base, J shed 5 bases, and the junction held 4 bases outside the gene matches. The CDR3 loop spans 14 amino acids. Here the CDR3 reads CASSLERGFNEQYF. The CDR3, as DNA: TGTGCCAGCAGCTTAGAGCGGGGGTTTAACGAGCAGTACTTC.

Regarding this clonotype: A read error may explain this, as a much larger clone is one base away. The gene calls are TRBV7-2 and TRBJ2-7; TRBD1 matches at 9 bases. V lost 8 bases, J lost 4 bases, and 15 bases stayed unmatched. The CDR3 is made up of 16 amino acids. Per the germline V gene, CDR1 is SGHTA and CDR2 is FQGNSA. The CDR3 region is CASCWQGQGTGYEQYF. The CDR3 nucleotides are TGTGCCAGCTGCTGGCAAGGACAGGGGACGGGGTACGAGCAGTACTTC.

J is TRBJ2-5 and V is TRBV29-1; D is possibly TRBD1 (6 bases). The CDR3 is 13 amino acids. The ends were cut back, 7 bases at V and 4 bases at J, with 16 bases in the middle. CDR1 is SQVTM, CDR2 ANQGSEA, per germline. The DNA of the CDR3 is TGCAGCGCCCCGGGGACATACGGAGAGACCCAGTACTTC. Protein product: CSAPGTYGETQYF.

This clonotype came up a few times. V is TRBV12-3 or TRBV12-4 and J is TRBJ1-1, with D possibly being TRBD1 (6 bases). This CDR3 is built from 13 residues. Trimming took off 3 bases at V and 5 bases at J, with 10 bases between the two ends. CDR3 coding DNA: TGTGCCAGCAGTTTCTTACAGGGTACTGAAGCTTTCTTT. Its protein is CASSFLQGTEAFF.

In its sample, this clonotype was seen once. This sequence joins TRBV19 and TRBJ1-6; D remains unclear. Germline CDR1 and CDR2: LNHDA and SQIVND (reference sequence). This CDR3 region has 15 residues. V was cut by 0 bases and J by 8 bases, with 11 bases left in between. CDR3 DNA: TGTGCCAGTAGTATAGATCGACGCTTGGATTCACCCCTCCACTTT. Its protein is CASSIDRRLDSPLHF.

CDR3 residues: CATRSGTSGVTGELFF. Here the CDR3 DNA reads TGTGCCACCCGATCCGGGACTAGCGGGGTCACCGGGGAGCTGTTTTTT. V usage is TRBV5-4 and J usage is TRBJ2-2, with 13 bases matching TRBD2. Germline lookup yields CDR1 SGHNT and CDR2 YYREEE (reference sequence). J gave up 4 bases and V 9 bases, and 9 bases lay outside the gene matches. The CDR3 consists of 16 residues.

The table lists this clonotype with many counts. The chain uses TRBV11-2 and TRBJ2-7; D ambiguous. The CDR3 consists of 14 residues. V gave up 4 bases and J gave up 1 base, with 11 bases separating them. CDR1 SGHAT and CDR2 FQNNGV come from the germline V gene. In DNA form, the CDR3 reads TGTGCCAGCAGCTCTACCCCAGATTCCTACGAGCAGTACTTC. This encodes CASSSTPDSYEQYF.

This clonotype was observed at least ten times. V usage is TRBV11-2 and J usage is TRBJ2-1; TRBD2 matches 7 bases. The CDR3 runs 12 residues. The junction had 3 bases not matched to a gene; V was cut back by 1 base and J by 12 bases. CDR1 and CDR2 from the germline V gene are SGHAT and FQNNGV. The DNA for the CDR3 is TGTGCCAGCAGCTTAGTCCTAGCGGTGCAGTTCTTC. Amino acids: CASSLVLAVQFF.

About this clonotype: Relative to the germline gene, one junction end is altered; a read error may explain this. The CDR3 loop is CASSLASGMNTEAFF. CDR3 coding DNA: TGTGCCAGCAGCTTAGCAAGTGGGATGAACACTGAAGCTTTCTTT. This sequence joins TRBV5-1 and TRBJ1-1; D call uncertain. CDR1 is SGHRS, CDR2 YFSETQ, per germline. CDR3 length equals 15 residues.

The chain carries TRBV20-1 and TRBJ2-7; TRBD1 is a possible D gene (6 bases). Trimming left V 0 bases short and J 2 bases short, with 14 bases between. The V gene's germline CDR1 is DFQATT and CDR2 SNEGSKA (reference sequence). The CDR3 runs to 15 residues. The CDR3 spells CSARDPTGQPYEQYF. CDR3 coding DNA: TGCAGTGCTAGAGATCCGACAGGACAACCCTACGAGCAGTACTTC.